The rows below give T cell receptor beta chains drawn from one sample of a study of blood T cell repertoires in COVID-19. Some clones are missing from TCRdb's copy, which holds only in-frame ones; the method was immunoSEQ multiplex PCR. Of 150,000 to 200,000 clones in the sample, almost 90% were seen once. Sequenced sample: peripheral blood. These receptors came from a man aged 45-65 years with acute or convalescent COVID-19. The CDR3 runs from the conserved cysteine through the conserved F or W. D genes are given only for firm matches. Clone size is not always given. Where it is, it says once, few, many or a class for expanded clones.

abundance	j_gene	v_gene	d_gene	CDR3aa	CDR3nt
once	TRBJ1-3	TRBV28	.	CASSFPFGNTIYF	TGTGCCAGCAGTTTCCCTTTTGGAAACACCATATATTTT
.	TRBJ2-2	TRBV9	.	CASSPSTGELFF	TGTGCCAGCAGCCCCTCCACCGGGGAGCTGTTTTTT
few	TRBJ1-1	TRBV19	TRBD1	CASSRGQIYTEAFF	TGTGCCAGTAGTAGGGGACAGATTTACACTGAAGCTTTCTTT
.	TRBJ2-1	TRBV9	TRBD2	CASSGTRGRQFF	TGTGCCAGCAGCGGGACTAGGGGTCGGCAGTTCTTC
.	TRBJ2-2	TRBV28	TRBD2	CASSFQTSGRAMNTGELFF	TGTGCCAGCAGTTTCCAGACTAGCGGGAGGGCTATGAACACCGGGGAGCTGTTTTTT
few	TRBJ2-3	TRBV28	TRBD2	CASSEVYWRGGVDTQYF	TGTGCCAGCAGCGAAGTTTATTGGCGGGGGGGAGTAGATACGCAGTATTTT
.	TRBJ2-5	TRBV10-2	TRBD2	CASSQTSGRETQYF	TGCGCCAGCAGCCAGACTAGCGGGAGAGAGACCCAGTACTTC
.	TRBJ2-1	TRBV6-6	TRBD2	CASSYGGGGSYNEQFF	TGTGCCAGCAGTTACGGTGGGGGGGGCTCCTACAATGAGCAGTTCTTC
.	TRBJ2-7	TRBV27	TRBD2	CATPTSGRPGEQYF	TGTGCCACCCCGACTAGCGGGAGGCCGGGGGAGCAGTACTTC
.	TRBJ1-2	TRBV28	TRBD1	CASSTTGQGGYGYTF	TGTGCCAGCAGTACCACCGGACAGGGTGGCTATGGCTACACCTTC
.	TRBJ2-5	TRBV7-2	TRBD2	CASSGGTGRGQETQYF	TGTGCCAGCAGCGGGGGGACTGGGCGGGGGCAAGAGACCCAGTACTTC
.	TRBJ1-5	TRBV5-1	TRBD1	CASSMGQGNQPQHF	TGCGCCAGCAGCATGGGACAGGGCAATCAGCCCCAGCATTTT
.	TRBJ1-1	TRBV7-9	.	CASSLGQLNTEAFF	TGTGCCAGCAGCTTAGGCCAGTTGAACACTGAAGCTTTCTTT
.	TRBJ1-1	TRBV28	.	CASSYWGDSTEAFF	TGTGCCAGCAGCTATTGGGGGGATTCCACTGAAGCTTTCTTT
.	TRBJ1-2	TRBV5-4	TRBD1	CASSFLGQGYGYGYTF	TGTGCCAGCAGCTTTTTGGGACAGGGCTATGGATATGGCTACACCTTC